What follows describes a single T cell receptor beta chain. TCRdb processed the 5' RACE reads anew with MiXCR; each CDR3 protein has one entry. The sample holds hundreds of thousands of distinct CDR3 sequences, 18% seen once. These data come from a study of identical twins. Between the trimmed V and J ends, which lost 5 bases and 3 bases, there was a span of 8 bases. The CDR3 is made up of 13 amino acids. Germline V gene data show CDR1 as SEHNR and CDR2 as FQNEAQ (reference sequence). These data were also filed under a second study, of T cells expressing NK-cell markers. In that study: The study found dominant NKG2C+ clonotypes at 1.0-7.0% of CD8+ T cells in about 6 donors.

The sequence was collected from a woman between 18 and 29 years old in good health. V is TRBV7-9 and J is TRBJ2-1; D is uncertain. Sequences were obtained from PBMCs. CDR3 sequence (DNA): TGTGCCAGCAGCGACCCCTACTACAATGAGCAGTTCTTC. This codes for CASSDPYYNEQFF.